This T cell receptor (beta chain) was recorded in a study of T cells after yellow fever vaccination. This clonotype was counted many times. After removal of 3 bases from V and 1 base from J, the junction contained 14 bases not matched to a gene. CDR1 and CDR2 (germline): DFQATT, SNEGSKA (reference sequence). The CDR3 runs 18 residues. TCRdb processed the 5' RACE reads anew with MiXCR; each CDR3 protein has one entry. Of over 70,000 distinct CDR3 sequences listed, almost 8% are singletons. The sequencing used CD8+ T cells sorted from PBMCs, collected on the day of the yellow fever booster vaccination. J is TRBJ2-7 and V is TRBV20-1, with 11 positions matching TRBD2. The TCR originated in a man in his thirties or forties who received the YFV17D yellow fever vaccine. The CDR3 sequence is CSASTASGRSARSYEQYF. CDR3 in DNA: TGCAGTGCTAGTACGGCTAGCGGGAGGAGCGCTAGGTCCTACGAGCAGTACTTC.